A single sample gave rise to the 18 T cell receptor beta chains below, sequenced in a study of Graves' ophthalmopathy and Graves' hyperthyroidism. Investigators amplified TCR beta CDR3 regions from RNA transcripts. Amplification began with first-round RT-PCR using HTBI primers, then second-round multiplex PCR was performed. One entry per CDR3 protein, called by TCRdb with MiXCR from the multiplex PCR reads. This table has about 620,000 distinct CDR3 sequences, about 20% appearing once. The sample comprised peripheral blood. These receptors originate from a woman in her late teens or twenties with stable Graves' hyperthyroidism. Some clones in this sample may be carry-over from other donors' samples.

CDR3: CASGLTVLNTEAFF. The CDR3, as DNA: TGTGCCAGCGGACTGACAGTACTGAACACTGAAGCTTTCTTT. V is TRBV27 and J is TRBJ1-1; possibly TRBD1 for D (5 bases). The CDR3 loop spans 14 amino acids. Germline CDR1 MNHEY, CDR2 SMNVEV (reference sequence). V was pared by 8 bases and J by 0 bases, with 13 bases between.

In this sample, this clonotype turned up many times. CDR3 sequence reads: CASPGRTNTEAFF. Here the CDR3 DNA reads TGTGCCAGCCCGGGACGTACGAACACTGAAGCTTTCTTT. V and J are TRBV6-1 and TRBJ1-1; D might be TRBD1 (5 bases). Trimming took 8 bases from V and 1 from J, leaving 11 bases between them. Germline V gene data show CDR1 as MNHNS and CDR2 as SASEGT. The CDR3 loop spans 13 amino acids.

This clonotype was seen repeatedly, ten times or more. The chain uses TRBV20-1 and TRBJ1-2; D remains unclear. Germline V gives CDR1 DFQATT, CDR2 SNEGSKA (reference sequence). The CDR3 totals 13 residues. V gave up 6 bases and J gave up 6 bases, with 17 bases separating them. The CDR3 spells CSANRGVGNGYTF. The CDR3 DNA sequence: TGCAGTGCAAACCGCGGGGTAGGGAATGGCTACACCTTC.

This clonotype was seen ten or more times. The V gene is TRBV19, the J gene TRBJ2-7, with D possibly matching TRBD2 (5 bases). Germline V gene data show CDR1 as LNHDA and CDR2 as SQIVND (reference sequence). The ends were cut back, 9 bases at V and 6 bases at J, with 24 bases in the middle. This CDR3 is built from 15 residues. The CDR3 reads CASKTNRDQWAEQYF. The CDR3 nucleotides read TGTGCCAGCAAAACCAACCGGGATCAATGGGCCGAGCAGTACTTC.

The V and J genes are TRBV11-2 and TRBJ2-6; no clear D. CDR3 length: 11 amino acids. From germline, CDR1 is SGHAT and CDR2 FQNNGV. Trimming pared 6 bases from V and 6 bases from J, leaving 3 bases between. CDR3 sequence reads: CASRKANVLTF. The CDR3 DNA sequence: TGTGCCAGCAGAAAGGCCAACGTCCTGACTTTC.

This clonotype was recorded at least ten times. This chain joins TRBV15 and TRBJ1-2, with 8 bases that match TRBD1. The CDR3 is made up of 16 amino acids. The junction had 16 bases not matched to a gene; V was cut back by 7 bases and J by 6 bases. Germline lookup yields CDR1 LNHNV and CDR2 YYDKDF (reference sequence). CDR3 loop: CATTLDRGFPHDGYTF. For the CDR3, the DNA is TGTGCCACCACCTTAGACAGGGGTTTTCCTCACGATGGCTACACCTTC. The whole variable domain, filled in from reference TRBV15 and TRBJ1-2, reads DAMVIQNPRYQVTQFGKPVTLSCSQTLNHNVMYWYQQKSSQAPKLLFHYYDKDFNNEADTPDNFQSRRPNTSFCFLDIRSPGLGDTAMYLCATTLDRGFPHDGYTFGSGTRLTVV.

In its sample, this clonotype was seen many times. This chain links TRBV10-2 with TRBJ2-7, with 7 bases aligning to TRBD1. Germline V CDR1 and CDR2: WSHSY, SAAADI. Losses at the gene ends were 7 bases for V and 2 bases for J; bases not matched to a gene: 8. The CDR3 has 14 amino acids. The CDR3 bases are TGCGCCAGCACCCAGAGACAGGGCACCTACGAGCAGTACTTC. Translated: CASTQRQGTYEQYF.

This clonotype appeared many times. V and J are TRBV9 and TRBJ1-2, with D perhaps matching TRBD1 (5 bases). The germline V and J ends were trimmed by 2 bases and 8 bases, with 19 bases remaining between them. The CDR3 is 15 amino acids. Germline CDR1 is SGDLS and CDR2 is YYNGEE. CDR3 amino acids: CASSVNAAPTGGYTF. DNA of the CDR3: TGTGCCAGCAGCGTTAACGCAGCCCCAACAGGAGGCTACACCTTC. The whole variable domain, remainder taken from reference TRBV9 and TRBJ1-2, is DSGVTQTPKHLITATGQRVTLRCSPRSGDLSVYWYQQSLDQGLQFLIQYYNGEERAKGNILERFSAQQFPDLHSELNLSSLELGDSALYFCASSVNAAPTGGYTFGSGTRLTVV.

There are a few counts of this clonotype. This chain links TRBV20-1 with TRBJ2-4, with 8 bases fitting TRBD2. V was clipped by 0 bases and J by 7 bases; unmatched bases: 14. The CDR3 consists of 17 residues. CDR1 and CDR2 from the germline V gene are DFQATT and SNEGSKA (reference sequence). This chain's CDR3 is CSAREAYKSGSGNIQYF. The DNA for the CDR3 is TGCAGTGCTAGAGAAGCCTATAAAAGCGGGAGCGGGAACATTCAGTACTTC.

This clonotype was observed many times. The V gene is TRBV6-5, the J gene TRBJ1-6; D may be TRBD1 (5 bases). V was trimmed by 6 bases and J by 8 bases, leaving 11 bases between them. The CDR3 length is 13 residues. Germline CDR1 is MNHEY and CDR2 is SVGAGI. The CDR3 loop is CASRTVKDSPLHF. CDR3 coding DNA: TGTGCCAGCAGGACAGTCAAGGATTCACCCCTCCACTTT.

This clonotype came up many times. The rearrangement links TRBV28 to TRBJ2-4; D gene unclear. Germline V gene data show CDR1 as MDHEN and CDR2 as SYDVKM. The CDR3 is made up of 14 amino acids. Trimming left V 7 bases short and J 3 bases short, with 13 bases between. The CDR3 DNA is TGTGCCAGCATCTCATCTCGCAGCAAAAACATTCAGTACTTC. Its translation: CASISSRSKNIQYF.

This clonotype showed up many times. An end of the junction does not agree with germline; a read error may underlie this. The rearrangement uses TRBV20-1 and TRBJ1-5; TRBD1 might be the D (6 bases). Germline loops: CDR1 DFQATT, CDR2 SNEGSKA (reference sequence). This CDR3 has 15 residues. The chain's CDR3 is CSARAKGDSNQPQHF. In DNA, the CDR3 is TGCAGTGCGAGAGCTAAGGGGGATAGCAATCAGCCCCAGCATTTT.

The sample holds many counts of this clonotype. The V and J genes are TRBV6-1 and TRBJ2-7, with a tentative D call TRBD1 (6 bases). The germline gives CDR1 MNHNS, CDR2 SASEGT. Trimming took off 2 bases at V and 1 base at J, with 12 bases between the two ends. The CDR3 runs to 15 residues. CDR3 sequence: CASSENPGDSYEQYF. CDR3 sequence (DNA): TGTGCCAGCAGTGAAAACCCAGGGGATTCCTACGAGCAGTACTTC.

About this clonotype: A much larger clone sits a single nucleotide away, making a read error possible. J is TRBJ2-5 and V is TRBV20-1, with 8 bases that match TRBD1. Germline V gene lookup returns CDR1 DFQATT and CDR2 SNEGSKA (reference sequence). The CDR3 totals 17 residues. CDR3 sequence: CSARDPSRQGNQEIQYF. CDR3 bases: TGCAGTGCTAGAGACCCCTCTCGACAGGGGAACCAAGAGATCCAGTACTTC.

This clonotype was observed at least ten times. In DNA, the CDR3 is TGCGCCAGCAGCGAGTCACAATGGGAGACCCAGTACTTC. It is translated as CASSESQWETQYF. This chain uses TRBV5-1 with TRBJ2-5; D is undetermined. V was trimmed by 4 bases and J by 5 bases, leaving 12 bases between them. CDR3 length: 13 amino acids. The germline gives CDR1 SGHRS, CDR2 YFSETQ.

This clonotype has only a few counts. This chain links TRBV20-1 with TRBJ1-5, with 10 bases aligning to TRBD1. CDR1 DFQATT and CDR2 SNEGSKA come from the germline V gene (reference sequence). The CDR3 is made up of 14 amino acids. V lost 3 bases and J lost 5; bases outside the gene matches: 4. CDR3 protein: CSASGTGVDQPQHF. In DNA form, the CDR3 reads TGCAGTGCTAGCGGGACAGGGGTAGATCAGCCCCAGCATTTT.

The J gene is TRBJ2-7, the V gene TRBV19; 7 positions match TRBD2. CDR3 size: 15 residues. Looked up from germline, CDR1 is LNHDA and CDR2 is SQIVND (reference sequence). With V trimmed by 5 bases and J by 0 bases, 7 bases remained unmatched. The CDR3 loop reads CASSPPGGSSYEQYF. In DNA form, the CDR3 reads TGTGCCAGTAGTCCACCCGGCGGGAGCTCCTACGAGCAGTACTTC.

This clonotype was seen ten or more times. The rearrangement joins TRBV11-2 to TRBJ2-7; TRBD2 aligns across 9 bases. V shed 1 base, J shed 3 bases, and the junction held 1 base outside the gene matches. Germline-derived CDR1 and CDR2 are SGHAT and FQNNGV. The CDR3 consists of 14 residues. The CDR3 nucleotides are TGTGCCAGCAGCTTAGTTAGCGGGAGCTACGAGCAGTACTTC. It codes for CASSLVSGSYEQYF. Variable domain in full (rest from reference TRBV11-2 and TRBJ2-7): EAGVAQSPRYKIIEKRQSVAFWCNPISGHATLYWYQQILGQGPKLLIQFQNNGVVDDSQLPKDRFSAERLKGVDSTLKIQPAKLEDSAVYLCASSLVSGSYEQYFGPGTRLTVT.